These 13 T cell receptor beta chains originate from one sample sequenced in a study of control samples from healthy donors and cancer patients. Generated by immunoSEQ multiplex PCR, the TCRdb table keeps only in-frame clones and is missing some. Of about 180,000 clones in the sample, about 90% were seen once. Sequences were obtained from blood. Receptor source: a woman aged 35 to 49 in good health.

The rearrangement uses TRBV18 and TRBJ2-5; D might be TRBD1 (6 bases). CDR1 KGHSH and CDR2 LQKENI come from the germline V gene. The CDR3 contains 14 residues. V dropped 5 bases and J dropped 2 bases, with 12 bases sitting between them. The CDR3 nucleotides read TGTGCCAGCTCAACCACCGGGACACAAGAGACCCAGTACTTC. As protein: CASSTTGTQETQYF.

This clone was counted once. The chain couples TRBV6-1 to TRBJ1-1; a possible D gene is TRBD1 (5 bases). The germline V gene encodes CDR1 MNHNS and CDR2 SASEGT. The V end lost 0 bases, the J end lost 1 base, and 9 bases lay between the germline ends. This CDR3 region has 15 residues. The CDR3: CASSEAFGGNTEAFF. The CDR3 DNA reads TGTGCCAGCAGTGAAGCGTTTGGGGGGAACACTGAAGCTTTCTTT.

This clone was seen only once. V gene TRBV3-1 (or the pseudogene TRBV3-2) combines with J gene TRBJ2-1; possibly TRBD1 for D (5 bases). There are 15 residues in the CDR3. V was trimmed by 1 base and J by 10 bases, leaving 17 bases between them. Looked up from germline, CDR1 is LGHDT and CDR2 is YNNKEL (reference sequence). CDR3 sequence: CASSQGQGRAVEQFF. CDR3 coding DNA: TGTGCCAGCAGCCAAGGCCAGGGTCGTGCTGTAGAGCAGTTCTTC.

V gene TRBV2 combines with J gene TRBJ2-5, with a weak D call TRBD2 (6 bases). With 5 bases removed from V and 2 bases from J, the gap between germline ends came to 18 bases. The CDR3 has 16 amino acids. In germline, CDR1 is SNHLY, CDR2 FYNNEI. The CDR3 bases are TGTGCCAGCAGTATGCCCGAGGAGGACTATCAAGAGACCCAGTACTTC. It codes for CASSMPEEDYQETQYF.

This sequence joins TRBV3-1 (or the pseudogene TRBV3-2) and TRBJ2-2, with a weak D call TRBD1 (6 bases). CDR1 is LGHDT, CDR2 YNNKEL, per germline (reference sequence). The CDR3 extends over 15 amino acids. V lost 3 bases to trimming and J lost 5 bases, with 13 bases between them. The CDR3 bases are TGTGCCAGCAGCCATTACAGGGAGCCAACCGGGGAGCTGTTTTTT. Protein: CASSHYREPTGELFF.

This sequence joins TRBV5-4 and TRBJ2-7; D is perhaps TRBD2 (7 bases). Deletions cut 3 bases from V and 3 bases from J, with 16 bases between. The germline V gene has CDR1 SGHNT and CDR2 YYREEE (reference sequence). This CDR3 is built from 15 residues. CDR3: CASSWGRGSSYEQYF. The CDR3 coding sequence is TGTGCCAGCAGCTGGGGGCGGGGGAGTAGCTACGAGCAGTACTTC. Full variable domain (rest looked up from reference TRBV5-4 and TRBJ2-7): ETGVTQSPTHLIKTRGQQVTLRCSSQSGHNTVSWYQQALGQGPQFIFQYYREEENGRGNFPPRFSGLQFPNYSSELNVNALELDDSALYLCASSWGRGSSYEQYFGPGTRLTVT.

About this clone: The junction and the germline gene differ at one end; a read error may be behind it. The chain has TRBV5-1 and TRBJ1-2; TRBD1 agrees at 10 bases. The germline V gene encodes CDR1 SGHRS and CDR2 YFSETQ. CDR3 length: 13 amino acids. Here the CDR3 reads CASSLGTGVGYTF. The CDR3 bases are TGCGCCAGCAGTTTGGGGACAGGGGTTGGCTACACCTTC.

CDR3 DNA sequence: TGCGCCAGCAGCGCAGACACAGATAACACTGAAGCTTTCTTT. Protein sequence: CASSADTDNTEAFF. The V and J genes are TRBV5-1 and TRBJ1-1, with unresolved D. CDR3 length equals 14 residues. The germline V and J ends were trimmed by 4 bases and 2 bases, with 12 bases remaining between them. Per the germline V gene, CDR1 is SGHRS and CDR2 is YFSETQ.

The chain links TRBV4-2 to TRBJ2-3, with D uncertain. In germline, CDR1 is LGHNA, CDR2 YNFKEQ. Trimming shortened V by 0 bases and J by 4 bases, and 14 bases separated the two germline ends. The CDR3 sequence is 16 residues long. CDR3 in amino acids: CASSQDRPTQADTQYF. CDR3 bases: TGTGCCAGCAGCCAAGATCGGCCAACGCAGGCAGATACGCAGTATTTT.

This clone was counted once. The V call is TRBV5-5, the J call TRBJ2-1; 8 bases match TRBD1. Germline CDR1 and CDR2: SGHKS and YYEKEE (reference sequence). The CDR3 contains 14 residues. The V gene end was trimmed by 0 bases and the J gene end by 6 bases; junction bases not matched to a gene: 2. The CDR3 spells CASSLGTGINEQFF. CDR3 nucleotides: TGTGCCAGCAGCTTGGGGACAGGGATCAATGAGCAGTTCTTC.

The V and J genes are TRBV19 and TRBJ2-1, with unresolved D. The CDR3 length is 13 residues. V lost 4 bases and J lost 1, with 5 bases in between. Germline CDR1 LNHDA, CDR2 SQIVND (reference sequence). This chain's CDR3 is CASSTPSYNEQFF. The CDR3 DNA follows: TGTGCCAGTAGTACGCCTTCCTACAATGAGCAGTTCTTC.

This chain uses TRBV27 with TRBJ1-1; D possibly corresponds to TRBD1 (5 bases). Trimming removed 3 bases at V and 1 base at J, with 12 bases between. From germline, CDR1 is MNHEY and CDR2 SMNVEV (reference sequence). The CDR3 sequence is 15 residues long. CDR3 sequence: CASSLFGTSNTEAFF. The CDR3 DNA sequence: TGTGCCAGCAGTTTGTTCGGGACTTCGAACACTGAAGCTTTCTTT.

The chain combines TRBV28 with TRBJ1-4; D may be TRBD1 (6 bases). The CDR3 extends over 13 amino acids. V was shortened by 10 bases and J by 10 bases, with 19 bases between the two germline ends. Germline V lookup: CDR1 MDHEN, CDR2 SYDVKM. CDR3 protein: CAIPDRISGKLFF. CDR3 DNA: TGTGCCATCCCAGACAGGATCTCCGGAAAACTGTTTTTT.